One sample yielded the 9 T cell receptor beta chains listed below, sequenced in a study of Ad26.COV2.S vaccination and SARS-CoV-2 variants. Specified treatment: some 20 received Ad26.COV2.S at low or high dose, single or two shots; 5 received placebo; per-sample allocation not given. Sampling occurred on day 63 after the first vaccine or placebo injection. Using immunoSEQ multiplex PCR, the repertoire was profiled, and TCRdb retains in-frame clones only, with some absent. The table lists 450,000 to 550,000 clones, roughly nine tenths of them singletons. The sequences come from peripheral blood, collected in a trial of Ad26.COV2.S vaccine versus placebo. The receptors shown here come from a person between 18 and 60 years old who received the Ad26.COV2.S COVID-19 vaccine or a placebo.

The V call is TRBV9, the J call TRBJ2-6; the D is unclear. The length of the CDR3 is 17 residues. The germline CDR1 and CDR2 sequences are SGDLS and YYNGEE. V lost 4 bases to trimming and J lost 0 bases, with 14 bases between them. CDR3 protein: CASSSAPRASGANVLTF. DNA for the CDR3: TGTGCCAGCAGCTCAGCACCACGGGCCTCTGGGGCCAACGTCCTGACTTTC.

The chain links TRBV19 to TRBJ2-1; TRBD1 matches 7 bases. The junction had 4 bases not matched to a gene; V was cut back by 5 bases and J by 0 bases. Germline V gene sequence: CDR1 LNHDA, CDR2 SQIVND (reference sequence). The CDR3 is 15 amino acids. The CDR3 nucleotides read TGTGCCAGTAGTGGACAGGTTGCCTCCTACAATGAGCAGTTCTTC. As protein: CASSGQVASYNEQFF.

On this clone: A read error may produce the germline difference seen at one junction end. J is TRBJ2-7 and V is TRBV9; perhaps TRBD2 as D (6 bases). The V gene's germline CDR1 is SGDLS and CDR2 YYNGEE. The CDR3 contains 16 residues. Here the CDR3 DNA reads TGTGCCAGCAGCGTAGACGGTGGAGGGACCTCCCACGAGCAGTACTTC. It yields the protein CASSVDGGGTSHEQYF.

The genes are TRBV28 and TRBJ1-1, with D uncertain. Germline V lookup: CDR1 MDHEN, CDR2 SYDVKM. The germline V and J ends were trimmed by 2 bases and 6 bases, with 13 bases remaining between them. There are 14 residues in the CDR3. CDR3 protein: CASSLTALYAEAFF. The DNA for the CDR3 is TGTGCCAGCAGTTTAACGGCCTTATACGCTGAAGCTTTCTTT.

The genes are TRBV5-1 and TRBJ1-4; D is uncertain. CDR3 length: 13 residues. Germline values: CDR1 SGHRS, CDR2 YFSETQ. Trimming left V 4 bases short and J 6 bases short, with 10 bases between. CDR3 nucleotide sequence: TGCGCCAGCAGCAAAGGAATTCATGAAAAACTGTTTTTT. Protein product: CASSKGIHEKLFF.

This chain connects TRBV9 to TRBJ2-6; 13 bases align to TRBD2. The length of the CDR3 is 17 residues. Looked up from germline, CDR1 is SGDLS and CDR2 is YYNGEE. The V segment lost 3 bases and the J segment 4 bases; nucleotides outside the gene matches: 4. The CDR3 loop is CASSEGTSGEGANVLTF. CDR3 DNA: TGTGCCAGCAGCGAGGGGACTAGCGGGGAGGGGGCCAACGTCCTGACTTTC.

V usage is TRBV5-1 and J usage is TRBJ2-1, with D hard to call. Germline assignment: CDR1 SGHRS and CDR2 YFSETQ. V was trimmed by 4 bases and J by 0 bases, leaving 8 bases between them. The CDR3 covers 14 residues. Here the CDR3 reads CASSRRSSYNEQFF. The CDR3 DNA reads TGCGCCAGCAGCCGACGGTCCTCCTACAATGAGCAGTTCTTC.

The rearrangement links TRBV18 to TRBJ1-5; 9 bases agree with TRBD1. With 6 bases clipped from V and 2 bases from J, the junction kept 5 bases outside the gene matches. The germline gives CDR1 KGHSH, CDR2 LQKENI. The CDR3 is 15 residues long. The CDR3 is CASSPRTGGNQPQHF. For the CDR3, the DNA is TGTGCCAGCTCGCCTAGGACAGGGGGCAATCAGCCCCAGCATTTT.

This clone was seen once. The junction shows a germline mismatch at one end, possibly a read error. V usage is TRBV29-1 and J usage is TRBJ1-1; TRBD1 matches 9 bases. CDR1 and CDR2 from the germline V gene are SQVTM and ANQGSEA. CDR3 length: 15 residues. The CDR3 DNA reads TGCAGCGCCAAGAATACAGGGGGCGAGAACGCTGAAGCTTTCTTT. Amino acid sequence: CSAKNTGGENAEAFF.